This T cell receptor beta chain emerged from a study of shared clonotypes between healthy human individuals. Study overall: Donors, aged 18 to 49, were two women and a few men.

J was trimmed by 6 bases and V by 0 bases; bases with no gene match: 5. Germline V lookup: CDR1 MDHEN, CDR2 SYDVKM. The CDR3 runs to 14 residues. Study-level points and caveats: The generation probabilities recorded for non-shared clonotypes fell below those of clonotypes shared by all four donors.

As concerns this clone: The antigen is unknown.

CD8 cells classed as naive were CD45RO-negative and positively selected for CCR7, excluding terminally differentiated effector memory CD45RA+ cells. Sequencing was performed with immunoSEQ multiplex PCR; in TCRdb, only in-frame clones are kept and a portion is missing. The sample holds roughly 590,000 clones, less than 97% seen once. The TCR sequence derives from a woman aged 25 to 45 in good health. Sequenced sample: naive CD8+ T cells sorted from blood. This rearrangement joins TRBV28 to TRBJ2-7; 7 bases fit TRBD2. The DNA of the CDR3 is TGTGCCAGCAGTTTATGGGGGGGGTCCGGCGAGCAGTACTTC. Its protein is CASSLWGGSGEQYF.